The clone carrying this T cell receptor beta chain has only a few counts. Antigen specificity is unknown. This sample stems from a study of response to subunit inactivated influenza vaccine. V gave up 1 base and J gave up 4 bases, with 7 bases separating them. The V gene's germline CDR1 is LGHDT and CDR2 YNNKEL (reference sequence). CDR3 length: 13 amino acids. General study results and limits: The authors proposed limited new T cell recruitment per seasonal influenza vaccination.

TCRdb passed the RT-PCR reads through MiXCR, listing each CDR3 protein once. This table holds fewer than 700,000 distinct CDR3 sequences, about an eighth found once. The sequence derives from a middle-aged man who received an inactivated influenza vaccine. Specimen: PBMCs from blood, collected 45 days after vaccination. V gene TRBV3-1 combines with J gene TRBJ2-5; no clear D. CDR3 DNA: TGTGCCAGCAGCCAAGGTCTAGGAGAGACCCAGTACTTC. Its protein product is CASSQGLGETQYF.